This T cell receptor beta chain was captured by sequencing in a study of graft-versus-host responses after intestinal transplantation. V shed 5 bases, J shed 2 bases, and the junction held 8 bases outside the gene matches. The CDR3 runs to 15 residues. The germline CDR1 and CDR2 sequences are MNHEY and SVGAGI. Sequencing was performed with immunoSEQ multiplex PCR; in TCRdb, only in-frame clones are kept and a portion is missing. The sample contains about 88,000 clones, more than 85% of which appear only once. Remarks on this clone: The antigen is undetermined.

This specimen was unstimulated CD4+ T cells sorted from spleen or lymph node cells, taken before transplant. This chain links TRBV6-5 with TRBJ2-5, with 7 bases fitting TRBD2. The source is a human donor who was the organ donor for an intestinal transplant. The CDR3 nucleotides read TGTGCCAGCAGTCAACGACTAGCCCATCAAGAGACCCAGTACTTC. Protein product: CASSQRLAHQETQYF.